Sequencing of this TCR beta chain was carried out in a study of technical replicates of blood from several donors (TCRdb year 2017). Libraries were built with the immunoSEQ multiplex PCR assay. Here the immuneACCESS table is served through TCRdb, limited to in-frame sequences with V and J called. Missing clones are a known gap in these copies; in checked studies unresolved V genes cover under half, and the rest lacks a known reason. In all, the sample holds under 85,000 clones, and 85% to 95% of those were seen once. The ten largest make up about 0.25% of the sample. V gives up 1 base and J gives up 0 bases, and the segment between their germline ends measures 9 bases. CDR1 SGHRS and CDR2 YFSETQ are derived from the germline V gene. Including the terminal cysteine and phenylalanine, the CDR3 comprises 15 residues. The kept DNA is CDR3 alone, 45 bases in frame from the first base. On this clone: Its antigen is not yet known. No base-level quality is on record; no much larger clone is a single base apart.

The specimen sequenced was T cells isolated from PBMCs. Rearrangement joined TRBV5-1 to TRBJ2-3; the D gene is not confidently resolved. The TCR originated in a human donor in good health. The bases are TGCGCCAGCAGCTTGAGAACGGAGAGCACAGATACGCAGTATTTT. It specifies CASSLRTESTDTQYF.